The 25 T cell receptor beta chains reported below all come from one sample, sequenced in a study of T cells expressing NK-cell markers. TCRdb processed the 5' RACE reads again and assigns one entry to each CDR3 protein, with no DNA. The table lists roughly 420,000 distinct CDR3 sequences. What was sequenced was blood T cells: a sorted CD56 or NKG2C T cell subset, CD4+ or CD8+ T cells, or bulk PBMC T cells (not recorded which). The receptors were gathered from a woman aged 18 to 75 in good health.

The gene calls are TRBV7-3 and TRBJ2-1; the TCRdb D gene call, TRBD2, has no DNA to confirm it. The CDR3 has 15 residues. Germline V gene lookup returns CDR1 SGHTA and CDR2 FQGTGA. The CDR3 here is CASSQSGSWANEQFF.

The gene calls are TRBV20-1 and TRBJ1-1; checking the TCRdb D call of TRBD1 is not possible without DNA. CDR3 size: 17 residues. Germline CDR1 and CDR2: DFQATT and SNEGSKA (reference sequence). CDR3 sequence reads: CSARGASKTTLNTEAFF.

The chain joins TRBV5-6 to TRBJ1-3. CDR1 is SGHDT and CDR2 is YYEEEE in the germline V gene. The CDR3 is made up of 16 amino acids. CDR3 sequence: CASSLLSQFSGNTIYF. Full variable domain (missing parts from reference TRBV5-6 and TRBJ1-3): DAGVTQSPTHLIKTRGQQVTLRCSPKSGHDTVSWYQQALGQGPQFIFQYYEEEERQRGNFPDRFSGHQFPNYSSELNVNALLLGDSALYLCASSLLSQFSGNTIYFGEGSWLTVV.

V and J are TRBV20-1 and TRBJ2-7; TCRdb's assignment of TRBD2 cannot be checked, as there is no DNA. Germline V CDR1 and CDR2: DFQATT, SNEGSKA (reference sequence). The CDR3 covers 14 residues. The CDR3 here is CSARDERASYEQYF.

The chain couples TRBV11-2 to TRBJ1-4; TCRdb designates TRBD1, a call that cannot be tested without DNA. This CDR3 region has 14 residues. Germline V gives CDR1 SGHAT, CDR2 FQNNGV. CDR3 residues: CASSLGGPNEKLFF.

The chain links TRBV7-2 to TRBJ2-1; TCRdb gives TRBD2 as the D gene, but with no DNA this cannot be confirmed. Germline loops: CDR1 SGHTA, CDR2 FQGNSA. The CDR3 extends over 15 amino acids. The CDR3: CASRRPGLESNEQFF. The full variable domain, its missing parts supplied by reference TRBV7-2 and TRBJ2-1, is GAGVSQSPSNKVTEKGKDVELRCDPISGHTALYWYRQSLGQGLEFLIYFQGNSAPDKSGLPSDRFSAERTGGSVSTLTIQRTQQEDSAVYLCASRRPGLESNEQFFGPGTRLTVL.

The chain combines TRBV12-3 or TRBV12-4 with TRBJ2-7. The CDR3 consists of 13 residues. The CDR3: CASSLAASYEQYF.

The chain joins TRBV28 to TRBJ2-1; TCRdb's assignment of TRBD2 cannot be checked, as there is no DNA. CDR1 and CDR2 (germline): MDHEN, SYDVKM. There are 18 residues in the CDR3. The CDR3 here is CASSAGLAGSGSYNEQFF.

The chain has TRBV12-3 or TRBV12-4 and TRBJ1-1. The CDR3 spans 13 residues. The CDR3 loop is CASSLNGETEAFF.

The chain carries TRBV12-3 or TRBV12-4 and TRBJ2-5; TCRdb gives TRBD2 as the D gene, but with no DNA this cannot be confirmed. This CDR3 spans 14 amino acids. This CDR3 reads CASNPGTRVETQYF.

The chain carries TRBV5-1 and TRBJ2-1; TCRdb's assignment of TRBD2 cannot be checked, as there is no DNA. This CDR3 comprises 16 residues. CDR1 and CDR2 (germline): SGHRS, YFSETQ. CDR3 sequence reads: CASSPSRLAEYNEQFF. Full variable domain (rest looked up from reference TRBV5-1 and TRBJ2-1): KAGVTQTPRYLIKTRGQQVTLSCSPISGHRSVSWYQQTPGQGLQFLFEYFSETQRNKGNFPGRFSGRQFSNSRSEMNVSTLELGDSALYLCASSPSRLAEYNEQFFGPGTRLTVL.

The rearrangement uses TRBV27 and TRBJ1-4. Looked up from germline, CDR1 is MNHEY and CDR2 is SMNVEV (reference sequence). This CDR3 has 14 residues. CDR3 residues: CASSLLSAGEKLFF. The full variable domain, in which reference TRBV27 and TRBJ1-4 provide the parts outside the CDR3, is EAQVTQNPRYLITVTGKKLTVTCSQNMNHEYMSWYRQDPGLGLRQIYYSMNVEVTDKGDVPEGYKVSRKEKRNFPLILESPSPNQTSLYFCASSLLSAGEKLFFGSGTQLSVL.

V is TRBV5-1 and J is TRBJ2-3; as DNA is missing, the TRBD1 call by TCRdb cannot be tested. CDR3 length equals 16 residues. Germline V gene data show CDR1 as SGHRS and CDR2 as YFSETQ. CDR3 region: CASSLEGGRGTDTQYF.

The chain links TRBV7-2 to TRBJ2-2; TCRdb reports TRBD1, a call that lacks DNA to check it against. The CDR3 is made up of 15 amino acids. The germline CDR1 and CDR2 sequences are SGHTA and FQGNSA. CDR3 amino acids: CASSRPGVNTGELFF.

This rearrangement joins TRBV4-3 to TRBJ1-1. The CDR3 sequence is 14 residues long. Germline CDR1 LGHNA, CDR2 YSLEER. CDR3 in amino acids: CASSQEFGNTEAFF.

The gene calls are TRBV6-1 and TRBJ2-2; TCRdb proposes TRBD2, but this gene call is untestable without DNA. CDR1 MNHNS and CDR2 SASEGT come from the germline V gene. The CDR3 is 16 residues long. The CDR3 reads CASIRLAGGRTGELFF.

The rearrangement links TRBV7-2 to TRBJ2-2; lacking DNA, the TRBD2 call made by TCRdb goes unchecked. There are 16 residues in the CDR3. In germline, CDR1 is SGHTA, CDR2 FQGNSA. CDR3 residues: CASSVLAGGGTGELFF.

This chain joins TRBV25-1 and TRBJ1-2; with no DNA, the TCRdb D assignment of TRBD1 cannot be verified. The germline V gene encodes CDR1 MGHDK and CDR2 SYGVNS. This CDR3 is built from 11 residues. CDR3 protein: CASSEWGGYTF.

The CDR3 sequence: CASGNLGTGRSETQYF. The chain recombines TRBV4-2 with TRBJ2-5; TCRdb names TRBD2, which stays unverified in the absence of DNA. The CDR3 is made up of 16 amino acids. Germline assignment: CDR1 LGHNA and CDR2 YNFKEQ.

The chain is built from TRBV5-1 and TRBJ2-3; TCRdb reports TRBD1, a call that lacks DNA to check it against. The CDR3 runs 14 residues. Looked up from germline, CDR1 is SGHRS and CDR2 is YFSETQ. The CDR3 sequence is CASSLDRGTDTQYF. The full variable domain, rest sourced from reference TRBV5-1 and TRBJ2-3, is KAGVTQTPRYLIKTRGQQVTLSCSPISGHRSVSWYQQTPGQGLQFLFEYFSETQRNKGNFPGRFSGRQFSNSRSEMNVSTLELGDSALYLCASSLDRGTDTQYFGPGTRLTVL.

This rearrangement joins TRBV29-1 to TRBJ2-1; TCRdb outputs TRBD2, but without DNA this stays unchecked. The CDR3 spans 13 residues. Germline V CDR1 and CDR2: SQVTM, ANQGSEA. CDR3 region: CSAGTSMLYEQFF.

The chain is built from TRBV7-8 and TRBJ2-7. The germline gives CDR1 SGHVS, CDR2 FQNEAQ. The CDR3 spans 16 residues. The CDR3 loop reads CASSSSEGIYSYEQYF.

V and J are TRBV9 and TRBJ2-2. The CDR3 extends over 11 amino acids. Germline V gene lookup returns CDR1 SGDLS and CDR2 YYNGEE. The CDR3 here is CASSVSGELFF.

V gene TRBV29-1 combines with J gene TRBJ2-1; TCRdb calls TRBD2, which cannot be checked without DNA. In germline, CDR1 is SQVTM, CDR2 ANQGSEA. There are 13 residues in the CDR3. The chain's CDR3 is CSVDWRAYNEQFF.

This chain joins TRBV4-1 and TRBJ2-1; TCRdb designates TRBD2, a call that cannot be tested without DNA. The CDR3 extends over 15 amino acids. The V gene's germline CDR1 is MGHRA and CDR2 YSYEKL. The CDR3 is CASSQGEVAGGPTHF.